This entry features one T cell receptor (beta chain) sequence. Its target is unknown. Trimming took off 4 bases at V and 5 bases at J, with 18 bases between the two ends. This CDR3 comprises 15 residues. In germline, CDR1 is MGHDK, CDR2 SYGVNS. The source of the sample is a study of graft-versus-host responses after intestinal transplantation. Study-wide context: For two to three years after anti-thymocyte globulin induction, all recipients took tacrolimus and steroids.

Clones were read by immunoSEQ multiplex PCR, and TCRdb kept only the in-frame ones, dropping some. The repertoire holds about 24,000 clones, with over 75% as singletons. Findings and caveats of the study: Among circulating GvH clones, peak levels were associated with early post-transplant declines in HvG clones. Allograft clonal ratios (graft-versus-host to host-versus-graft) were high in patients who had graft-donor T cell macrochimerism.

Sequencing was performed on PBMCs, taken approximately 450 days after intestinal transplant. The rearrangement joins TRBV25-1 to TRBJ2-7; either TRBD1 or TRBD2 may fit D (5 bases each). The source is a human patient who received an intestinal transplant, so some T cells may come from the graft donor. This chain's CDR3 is CASSAPDGTGNEQYF. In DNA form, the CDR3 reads TGTGCCAGCAGTGCTCCCGACGGGACCGGGAACGAGCAGTACTTC.